A single sample is the source of the 2 T cell receptor beta chains below, sequenced in a study of T cell responses to AZD1222 COVID-19 vaccine. Using immunoSEQ multiplex PCR, the repertoire was profiled, and TCRdb retains in-frame clones only, with some absent. In the table there are 90,000 to 150,000 clones, 70% to 90% of which are singletons. This specimen consisted of peripheral blood, obtained on day 0 of AZD1222 vaccination. The receptor set was obtained from an adult in good health.

V is TRBV28 and J is TRBJ2-1, with D hard to call. Germline V gives CDR1 MDHEN, CDR2 SYDVKM. This CDR3 has 16 amino acids. V lost 6 bases to trimming and J lost 0 bases, with 15 bases between them. Here the CDR3 DNA reads TGTGCCAGCAGAACCCCCCAGCTCGGCTCCTACAATGAGCAGTTCTTC. Amino acid sequence: CASRTPQLGSYNEQFF. Supplemented by reference TRBV28 and TRBJ2-1, the full variable domain reads DVKVTQSSRYLVKRTGEKVFLECVQDMDHENMFWYRQDPGLGLRLIYFSYDVKMKEKGDIPEGYSVSREKKERFSLILESASTNQTSMYLCASRTPQLGSYNEQFFGPGTRLTVL.

This clone showed up just once. The chain links TRBV28 to TRBJ1-5, with a possible D match to TRBD1 (5 bases). V lost 4 bases and J lost 7, with 17 bases in between. The CDR3 covers 15 residues. Germline V gene data show CDR1 as MDHEN and CDR2 as SYDVKM. CDR3 in DNA: TGTGCCAGCAGTTCGGAGGGCAGGGCAGGCCAGCCCCAGCATTTT. Translating gives CASSSEGRAGQPQHF. Supplemented by reference TRBV28 and TRBJ1-5, the full variable domain reads DVKVTQSSRYLVKRTGEKVFLECVQDMDHENMFWYRQDPGLGLRLIYFSYDVKMKEKGDIPEGYSVSREKKERFSLILESASTNQTSMYLCASSSEGRAGQPQHFGDGTRLSIL.